What follows are 32 T cell receptor beta chains derived from one specimen sequenced in a study of shared clonotypes between healthy human individuals (dated by TCRdb to 2019 to 2021). CD8 naive samples were obtained by positive selection for CCR7 among CD45RO-negative cells, yielding a CD45RA+CCR7+ population from which TemRA cells were excluded. The library relied on the immunoSEQ multiplex PCR assay. TCRdb stores this immuneACCESS table with in-frame sequences only. Part of the clones is absent; in the studies checked, under half of the shortfall reflects unresolved V genes, and no reason is known for the rest. For this sample the table gives around 2.1 million clones, of which about 92% were detected only once. More than 1.5% of the sample belongs to the ten largest clones. The sample taken for sequencing was naive CD8+ T cells from PBMCs. This sample's cell subset or site label indicates: CD45RA+CCR7+. These receptors were collected from a man younger than 30 in good health. Some clones in this sample may be carry-over from other donors' samples.

V and J are TRBV9 and TRBJ1-4, with TRBD1 matching 7 bases. Trimming took 3 bases from V and 3 from J; bases not matched to a gene: 5. Germline V gene data show CDR1 as SGDLS and CDR2 as YYNGEE. The CDR3 covers 15 residues. The CDR3 here is CASSGGGEANEKLFF. In DNA, the CDR3 is TGTGCCAGCAGCGGAGGGGGCGAAGCTAATGAAAAACTGTTTTTT. Filled out from reference TRBV9 and TRBJ1-4, the complete variable domain reads DSGVTQTPKHLITATGQRVTLRCSPRSGDLSVYWYQQSLDQGLQFLIQYYNGEERAKGNILERFSAQQFPDLHSELNLSSLELGDSALYFCASSGGGEANEKLFFGSGTQLSVL.

The genes are TRBV7-9 and TRBJ2-3; D call uncertain. V dropped 7 bases and J dropped 2 bases, with 7 bases sitting between them. The CDR3 has 12 amino acids. Germline V gene sequence: CDR1 SEHNR, CDR2 FQNEAQ (reference sequence). In nucleotides, the CDR3 is TGTGCCAGCACCTACTCCACAGATACGCAGTATTTT. Translation: CASTYSTDTQYF.

V and J are TRBV6-1 and TRBJ1-2; a possible D gene is TRBD1 (5 bases). This CDR3 is 14 amino acids long. V shed 4 bases and J shed 5 bases, with 14 bases lying between them. The germline gives CDR1 MNHNS, CDR2 SASEGT. For the CDR3, the DNA is TGTGCCAGCAGTGGCCTCGAGGGACGGTATGGCTACACCTTC. It is translated as CASSGLEGRYGYTF.

The rearrangement joins TRBV27 to TRBJ2-1, with 9 bases identical to TRBD2. This CDR3 has 15 residues. V gave up 2 bases and J gave up 5 bases; unmatched junction bases: 4. Germline values: CDR1 MNHEY, CDR2 SMNVEV (reference sequence). CDR3 sequence reads: CASSLGGRADNEQFF. CDR3 sequence (DNA): TGTGCCAGCAGTTTAGGCGGGAGGGCAGACAATGAGCAGTTCTTC.

The chain employs TRBV6-5 and TRBJ2-2, with D maybe TRBD1 (6 bases). V was cut by 0 bases and J by 4 bases, with 12 bases left in between. CDR3 length: 16 amino acids. In germline, CDR1 is MNHEY, CDR2 SVGAGI. The CDR3 loop reads CASSYSNRAGTGELFF. The CDR3 bases are TGTGCCAGCAGTTACTCAAACAGGGCGGGCACCGGGGAGCTGTTTTTT.

The chain is built from TRBV4-1 and TRBJ2-7, with 9 positions matching TRBD1. From germline, CDR1 is MGHRA and CDR2 YSYEKL. The V gene end was trimmed by 1 base and the J gene end by 4 bases; junction bases not matched to a gene: 5. This CDR3 contains 15 residues. In DNA, the CDR3 is TGCGCCAGCAGCCAAGTGATACAGGGGGCTTACGAGCAGTACTTC. Translating it yields CASSQVIQGAYEQYF.

The genes are TRBV18 and TRBJ1-2; D unresolved. This CDR3 is built from 12 residues. Germline lookup yields CDR1 KGHSH and CDR2 LQKENI. V was shortened by 9 bases and J by 8 bases, with 16 bases between the two germline ends. This CDR3 reads CARPPRVCGYTF. CDR3 sequence (DNA): TGTGCCAGGCCCCCCCGGGTTTGCGGCTACACCTTC.

The V and J genes are TRBV4-1 and TRBJ2-5; no clear D. The CDR3 length is 14 residues. CDR1 and CDR2 from the germline V gene are MGHRA and YSYEKL. Trimming stripped 0 bases from V and 7 bases from J, with 12 bases between. This chain's CDR3 is CASSQDLAIGTQYF. The CDR3 bases are TGCGCCAGCAGCCAAGACTTAGCTATCGGGACCCAGTACTTC.

The chain recombines TRBV4-3 with TRBJ2-5, with TRBD1 matching over 9 bases. Germline V gene lookup returns CDR1 LGHNA and CDR2 YSLEER. This CDR3 is built from 15 residues. V shed 4 bases and J 3 bases; nucleotides not matched to a gene: 6. The CDR3 coding sequence is TGCGCCAGCAGCCCCGACAGGGGGGGAGAAGAGACCCAGTACTTC. Protein product: CASSPDRGGEETQYF.

V and J are TRBV7-2 and TRBJ1-3; D is possibly TRBD1 (6 bases). Trimming removed 0 bases from V and 7 bases from J, with 10 bases in between. Germline V lookup: CDR1 SGHTA, CDR2 FQGNSA. This CDR3 spans 14 amino acids. CDR3 protein: CASSLAQGRNTIYF. CDR3 bases: TGTGCCAGCAGCTTAGCACAGGGTAGGAACACCATATATTTT.

This clone has only one observation. The V gene is TRBV27, the J gene TRBJ2-7; 11 bases line up with TRBD1. V lost 4 bases to trimming and J lost 4 bases; unmatched junction nucleotides: 6. The CDR3 length is 15 residues. CDR1 and CDR2 from the germline V gene are MNHEY and SMNVEV (reference sequence). CDR3 nucleotides: TGTGCCAGCAGTTCTCGAGGACAGGGGGCATACGAGCAGTACTTC. Amino acid sequence: CASSSRGQGAYEQYF.

This chain connects TRBV6-1 to TRBJ1-2, with D perhaps matching TRBD1 (5 bases). The germline V and J ends were trimmed by 4 bases and 0 bases, with 12 bases remaining between them. Germline CDR1 and CDR2: MNHNS and SASEGT. The CDR3 length is 15 residues. For the CDR3, the DNA is TGTGCCAGCAGTGTTATACAGGCAACTAACTATGGCTACACCTTC. It specifies CASSVIQATNYGYTF.

The genes are TRBV6-5 and TRBJ1-4, with D uncertain. V was cut by 7 bases and J by 8 bases, with 11 bases left in between. Germline V CDR1 and CDR2: MNHEY, SVGAGI. There are 12 residues in the CDR3. The CDR3 nucleotides read TGTGCCAGCATGGAGTTGGGCGAAAAACTGTTTTTT. Protein sequence: CASMELGEKLFF.

The chain has TRBV5-1 and TRBJ1-1; no reliable D call. Trimming removed 0 bases from V and 1 base from J, with 7 bases in between. The CDR3 runs to 14 residues. Germline V lookup: CDR1 SGHRS, CDR2 YFSETQ. The chain's CDR3 is CASSLGSGNTEAFF. CDR3 DNA: TGCGCCAGCAGCTTGGGGTCCGGGAACACTGAAGCTTTCTTT.

The chain couples TRBV7-9 to TRBJ2-7, with D hard to call. The CDR3 runs 13 residues. V was clipped by 4 bases and J by 7 bases, with 14 bases between them. Germline assignment: CDR1 SEHNR and CDR2 FQNEAQ (reference sequence). The CDR3 sequence is CASSSGLRWEQYF. CDR3 DNA: TGTGCCAGCAGCTCCGGCCTCCGCTGGGAGCAGTACTTC.

J is TRBJ1-1 and V is TRBV20-1; D is uncertain. There are 10 residues in the CDR3. Deletions cut 2 bases from V and 8 bases from J, with 6 bases between. Germline V gene lookup returns CDR1 DFQATT and CDR2 SNEGSKA (reference sequence). The CDR3 DNA reads TGCAGTGCTAGACTGTCCGAAGCTTTCTTT. Translation: CSARLSEAFF.

The chain recombines TRBV4-1 with TRBJ1-5; no firm D call. V was trimmed by 0 bases and J by 1 base, leaving 13 bases between them. The CDR3 totals 17 residues. CDR1 is MGHRA, CDR2 YSYEKL, per germline. CDR3 DNA sequence: TGCGCCAGCAGCCAAGATAGATGGACGGGAAGCAATCAGCCCCAGCATTTT. Translating it yields CASSQDRWTGSNQPQHF.

This sequence joins TRBV4-1 and TRBJ2-1; D unresolved. Trimming took off 4 bases at V and 2 bases at J, with 12 bases between the two ends. The CDR3 loop spans 15 amino acids. CDR1 MGHRA and CDR2 YSYEKL come from the germline V gene. CDR3 amino acids: CASSPSTSPYNEQFF. For the CDR3, the DNA is TGCGCCAGCAGCCCGTCGACGTCTCCCTACAATGAGCAGTTCTTC.

The J gene is TRBJ2-7, the V gene TRBV29-1; TRBD1 or TRBD2 may be the D gene (5 bases each). CDR3 size: 12 residues. V gave up 4 bases and J gave up 2 bases, with 9 bases separating them. Per the germline V gene, CDR1 is SQVTM and CDR2 is ANQGSEA. The CDR3 region has the DNA TGCAGCGTTGTCGAGGGACCCTACGAGCAGTACTTC. Amino acids: CSVVEGPYEQYF.

This chain uses TRBV11-2 with TRBJ2-1, with 8 bases identical to TRBD2. This CDR3 comprises 15 residues. Germline trimming cut 3 bases from V and 13 bases from J; bases unmatched to any gene: 14. Germline V gene lookup returns CDR1 SGHAT and CDR2 FQNNGV. The CDR3, as DNA: TGTGCCAGCAGCTTTAACTCGGGAGGGGTGGGGGACCAGTTCTTC. Its protein product is CASSFNSGGVGDQFF.

The V call is TRBV19, the J call TRBJ1-5, with TRBD1 identical over 10 bases. CDR3 length: 17 residues. Germline values: CDR1 LNHDA, CDR2 SQIVND (reference sequence). Unmatched junction bases numbered 12, after V lost 7 bases and J lost 3 bases. The CDR3 is CASTRKGQGNSNQPQHF. The CDR3 nucleotides read TGTGCCAGTACCAGAAAGGGACAGGGGAACTCCAATCAGCCCCAGCATTTT.

Only one count was recorded for this clone. The rearrangement links TRBV30 to TRBJ2-3, with 8 nucleotides matching TRBD1. J lost 2 bases, V lost 3 bases, and 7 bases had no gene match. The CDR3 runs 15 residues. Germline lookup yields CDR1 GTSNPN and CDR2 SVGIG (reference sequence). CDR3 region: CAWSETGGYTDTQYF. The CDR3 DNA sequence: TGTGCCTGGAGCGAAACAGGGGGTTACACAGATACGCAGTATTTT.

This clone was recorded once. The V and J genes are TRBV2 and TRBJ1-4; weak D call: TRBD1 (5 bases). Germline CDR1 SNHLY, CDR2 FYNNEI. Trimming took off 2 bases at V and 7 bases at J, with 14 bases between the two ends. The CDR3 spans 15 residues. The CDR3 region is CASSERDRLLEKLFF. For the CDR3, the DNA is TGTGCCAGCAGTGAACGGGACCGACTCCTTGAAAAACTGTTTTTT. Complete variable domain (other parts from reference TRBV2 and TRBJ1-4): EPEVTQTPSHQVTQMGQEVILRCVPISNHLYFYWYRQILGQKVEFLVSFYNNEISEKSEIFDDQFSVERPDGSNFTLKIRSTKLEDSAMYFCASSERDRLLEKLFFGSGTQLSVL.

The CDR3 DNA is TGTGCCAGCAGCCCACGGACAGCGCCGGCATACAATGAGCAGTTCTTC. It yields the protein CASSPRTAPAYNEQFF. This chain links TRBV14 with TRBJ2-1; tentatively, D is TRBD1 (6 bases). The CDR3 contains 16 residues. V was cut by 4 bases and J by 4 bases, with 17 bases left in between. Germline V CDR1 and CDR2: SGHDN, FVKESK.

The V gene is TRBV5-1, the J gene TRBJ2-3; D gene unclear. The CDR3 consists of 13 residues. Trimming left V 1 base short and J 4 bases short, with 7 bases between. CDR1 SGHRS and CDR2 YFSETQ come from the germline V gene. CDR3: CASSLNGADTQYF. In DNA form, the CDR3 reads TGCGCCAGCAGCTTGAATGGGGCAGATACGCAGTATTTT. The entire variable domain, with the rest obtained from reference TRBV5-1 and TRBJ2-3, is as follows: KAGVTQTPRYLIKTRGQQVTLSCSPISGHRSVSWYQQTPGQGLQFLFEYFSETQRNKGNFPGRFSGRQFSNSRSEMNVSTLELGDSALYLCASSLNGADTQYFGPGTRLTVL.

This clone was recorded a few times. This chain links TRBV9 with TRBJ2-7; 12 bases map to TRBD1. V lost 6 bases and J lost 3; bases outside the gene matches: 10. The CDR3 sequence is 16 residues long. Looked up from germline, CDR1 is SGDLS and CDR2 is YYNGEE. This chain's CDR3 is CASTPGQGAEIYEQYF. The CDR3, as DNA: TGTGCCAGCACCCCGGGACAGGGGGCCGAGATCTACGAGCAGTACTTC. The variable domain in full, with the rest retrieved from reference TRBV9 and TRBJ2-7, is DSGVTQTPKHLITATGQRVTLRCSPRSGDLSVYWYQQSLDQGLQFLIQYYNGEERAKGNILERFSAQQFPDLHSELNLSSLELGDSALYFCASTPGQGAEIYEQYFGPGTRLTVT.

The chain couples TRBV27 to TRBJ1-5; 7 positions match TRBD1. The CDR3 has 15 amino acids. V lost 6 bases to trimming and J lost 2 bases; unmatched junction nucleotides: 7. CDR1 is MNHEY, CDR2 SMNVEV, per germline (reference sequence). For the CDR3, the DNA is TGTGCCAGCAGCGGTCAGGGGGTTGGCAATCAGCCCCAGCATTTT. Translation gives CASSGQGVGNQPQHF.

Remarks on this clone: Other DNA variants within this sample encode the same CDR3. The chain couples TRBV6-5 to TRBJ2-7; D may be TRBD2 (6 bases). This CDR3 contains 15 residues. The germline V gene encodes CDR1 MNHEY and CDR2 SVGAGI. Trimming removed 5 bases at V and 0 bases at J, with 14 bases between. The CDR3, as DNA: TGTGCCAGCAGTCCTCTCGCGGGGAGCTCCTACGAGCAGTACTTC. This encodes CASSPLAGSSYEQYF.

This clone was observed once. The chain links TRBV2 to TRBJ2-1; D possibly corresponds to TRBD2 (5 bases). The CDR3 runs 14 residues. The germline gives CDR1 SNHLY, CDR2 FYNNEI. With 8 bases removed from V and 9 bases from J, the gap between germline ends came to 20 bases. CDR3 protein: CASFPVPGVAEQFF. CDR3 nucleotide sequence: TGTGCCAGCTTCCCGGTACCCGGGGTCGCTGAGCAGTTCTTC.

This chain connects TRBV2 to TRBJ1-2; D gene unclear. The germline V gene has CDR1 SNHLY and CDR2 FYNNEI. Trimming left V 2 bases short and J 7 bases short, with 17 bases between. The CDR3 totals 15 residues. CDR3 DNA sequence: TGTGCCAGCAGTGAATCCAGTGCACCCATTAGTGGCTACACCTTC. Translating gives CASSESSAPISGYTF.

This clone was recorded once. This rearrangement joins TRBV7-8 to TRBJ2-5; D remains ambiguous. V was shortened by 2 bases and J by 5 bases, with 24 bases between the two germline ends. The CDR3 runs 18 residues. Germline V CDR1 and CDR2: SGHVS, FQNEAQ. Here the CDR3 DNA reads TGTGCCAGCAGCTTAAATTTCCGGCGTGACCTCGAAAGGGAGACCCAGTACTTC. Its translation: CASSLNFRRDLERETQYF. The complete variable domain, with remaining parts taken from reference TRBV7-8 and TRBJ2-5, reads GAGVSQSPRYKVAKRGQDVALRCDPISGHVSLFWYQQALGQGPEFLTYFQNEAQLDKSGLPSDRFFAERPEGSVSTLKIQRTQQEDSAVYLCASSLNFRRDLERETQYFGPGTRLLVL.

In its sample, this clone was seen a few times. Other DNA sequences in this specimen translate into the identical CDR3. This rearrangement joins TRBV10-2 to TRBJ2-7; D not certain. With 3 bases removed from V and 3 bases from J, the gap between germline ends came to 3 bases. Germline CDR1 is WSHSY and CDR2 is SAAADI. The CDR3 runs 11 residues. Written as DNA, the CDR3 is TGCGCCAGCAGTGACAGCTACGAGCAGTACTTC. Translating it yields CASSDSYEQYF.